Listed below are T cell receptor beta chains from one sample, sequenced in a study of PD-1 blockade in mismatch repair-deficient tumors. Sequencing was performed with immunoSEQ multiplex PCR; in TCRdb, only in-frame clones are kept and a portion is missing. The table shows tens of thousands of clones, with roughly 80% occurring only once. Specimen: peripheral blood, collected 44 weeks after starting pembrolizumab. The receptor source for this set is an adult with mismatch repair-deficient cancer. Both conserved end residues are part of each CDR3. D genes are given only for firm matches. For some rows the clone size is stated as once, few or many, or as a class when expanded; others skip it.

>NA|TRBJ1-2|TRBV6-5|NA
CASGPPANYGYTF
TGTGCCAGCGGGCCACCAGCTAACTATGGCTACACCTTC
>NA|TRBJ2-3|TRBV6-5|TRBD2
CASTRTSGRSDTQYF
TGTGCCAGCACCCGGACTAGCGGGAGGTCAGATACGCAGTATTTT
>NA|TRBJ1-3|TRBV5-1|NA
CASSLAGTSSGNTIYF
TGCGCCAGCAGCTTGGCCGGTACGTCCTCTGGAAACACCATATATTTT
>NA|TRBJ2-2|TRBV6-6|NA
CASSYNRGELFF
TGTGCCAGCAGTTACAACCGCGGGGAGCTGTTTTTT
>NA|TRBJ2-2|TRBV5-1|NA
CASSIKGQTETGELFF
TGCGCCAGCAGCATAAAAGGACAGACGGAAACCGGGGAGCTGTTTTTT
>NA|TRBJ1-2|TRBV7-2|TRBD1
CASSLQTGDYGYTF
TGTGCCAGCAGCCTTCAGACAGGGGACTATGGCTACACCTTC
>NA|TRBJ1-5|TRBV27|NA
CATRLGSVGNQPQHF
TGTGCCACCCGGCTAGGGTCTGTGGGCAATCAGCCCCAGCATTTT
>NA|TRBJ2-1|TRBV2|NA
CASTETVEQFF
TGTGCCAGCACTGAGACCGTGGAGCAGTTCTTC
>once|TRBJ2-2|TRBV11-3|TRBD2
CASSRDYSGLNTGELFF
TGTGCCAGCAGCCGGGATTATAGCGGGCTAAACACCGGGGAGCTGTTTTTT
>NA|TRBJ2-7|TRBV7-9|NA
CASSLATDSYEQYF
TGTGCCAGCAGCTTAGCGACGGACTCCTACGAGCAGTACTTC
>NA|TRBJ2-5|TRBV7-3|NA
CASSPDGYQETQYF
TGTGCCAGCAGTCCCGACGGGTACCAAGAGACCCAGTACTTC